This is a list of T cell receptor beta chains from one sample in a study of blood T cell repertoires in COVID-19. Produced via immunoSEQ multiplex PCR; TCRdb's table is partial and in-frame only. The table shows approximately 55,000 clones, with around 80% occurring only once. The specimen was peripheral blood. These receptor sequences come from a young man with COVID-19, enrolled during active disease. Both conserved end residues are part of each CDR3. Fields, in order: CDR3 protein, V gene, J gene.

CDR3aa: CAWDRDRVNTEAFF
v_gene: TRBV30
j_gene: TRBJ1-1

CDR3aa: CASRPSGRNYEQYF
v_gene: TRBV6-5
j_gene: TRBJ2-7

CDR3aa: CSVKTGLSTSETQYF
v_gene: TRBV29-1
j_gene: TRBJ2-5

CDR3aa: CASSPDRGSYEQYF
v_gene: TRBV10-1
j_gene: TRBJ2-7

CDR3aa: CASSINGDSYEQYF
v_gene: TRBV19
j_gene: TRBJ2-7

CDR3aa: CASSSTGNSYNEQFF
v_gene: TRBV7-9
j_gene: TRBJ2-1

CDR3aa: CASSQDGSYGYTF
v_gene: TRBV4-2
j_gene: TRBJ1-2

CDR3aa: CASSLKRGFTYEQYF
v_gene: TRBV27
j_gene: TRBJ2-7

CDR3aa: CASSSYTDTQYF
v_gene: TRBV27
j_gene: TRBJ2-3

CDR3aa: CASSRDRNNEQFF
v_gene: TRBV4-3
j_gene: TRBJ2-1

CDR3aa: CASSFLQGQETQYF
v_gene: TRBV7-9
j_gene: TRBJ2-5

CDR3aa: CASSLGTSGRRLSYEQYF
v_gene: TRBV7-9
j_gene: TRBJ2-7

CDR3aa: CASSQHYGGLRNPEAFF
v_gene: TRBV4-1
j_gene: TRBJ1-1

CDR3aa: CASTPGLAGARLYNEQFF
v_gene: TRBV27
j_gene: TRBJ2-1

CDR3aa: CASSLAGQEYF
v_gene: TRBV28
j_gene: TRBJ2-5

CDR3aa: CASSSTGGIQETQYF
v_gene: TRBV7-7
j_gene: TRBJ2-5

CDR3aa: CASSSPGRENTEAFF
v_gene: TRBV6-5
j_gene: TRBJ1-1

CDR3aa: CASSSWSGGRADNEQYF
v_gene: TRBV7-8
j_gene: TRBJ2-7

CDR3aa: CASRGTGVYEQYF
v_gene: TRBV19
j_gene: TRBJ2-7

CDR3aa: CASSSTNRDYYEQYF
v_gene: TRBV14
j_gene: TRBJ2-7

CDR3aa: CASSQRRGRADEQYF
v_gene: TRBV3-1/TRBV3-2
j_gene: TRBJ2-7

CDR3aa: CASSRRDSYEQYF
v_gene: TRBV6-6
j_gene: TRBJ2-7

CDR3aa: CASSLHRVSDYTF
v_gene: TRBV27
j_gene: TRBJ1-2

CDR3aa: CASRQGSTDTQYF
v_gene: TRBV12-3/TRBV12-4
j_gene: TRBJ2-3

CDR3aa: CSASVEETQYF
v_gene: TRBV20-1
j_gene: TRBJ2-5

CDR3aa: CASSPTGASYEQYF
v_gene: TRBV27
j_gene: TRBJ2-7

CDR3aa: CASSSITGIGHSPLHF
v_gene: TRBV11-2
j_gene: TRBJ1-6

CDR3aa: CASSKLPGGLTTDTQYF
v_gene: TRBV7-9
j_gene: TRBJ2-3

CDR3aa: CASSGGLAETYEQYF
v_gene: TRBV9
j_gene: TRBJ2-7

CDR3aa: CASSSPGGGTEAFF
v_gene: TRBV28
j_gene: TRBJ1-1

CDR3aa: CASSILTGGSSNEQFF
v_gene: TRBV11-2
j_gene: TRBJ2-1

CDR3aa: CASSFRQRTDTQYF
v_gene: TRBV5-4
j_gene: TRBJ2-3

CDR3aa: CASSPRTPGGIEKLFF
v_gene: TRBV7-6
j_gene: TRBJ1-4

CDR3aa: CASKAGLKDTQYF
v_gene: TRBV28
j_gene: TRBJ2-3

CDR3aa: CASSQDYRGLTDTQYF
v_gene: TRBV4-3
j_gene: TRBJ2-3

CDR3aa: CASSELGTGLSNYGYTF
v_gene: TRBV6-1
j_gene: TRBJ1-2

CDR3aa: CASSGRTSQSSTDTQYF
v_gene: TRBV25-1
j_gene: TRBJ2-3

CDR3aa: CASSLELGNTGELFF
v_gene: TRBV28
j_gene: TRBJ2-2

CDR3aa: CASTRTMNTEAFF
v_gene: TRBV7-2
j_gene: TRBJ1-1

CDR3aa: CASGLVLTGGYGYTF
v_gene: TRBV12-5
j_gene: TRBJ1-2

CDR3aa: CASSPGQLIETQYF
v_gene: TRBV5-4
j_gene: TRBJ2-5